A single sample is the source of the 18 T cell receptor beta chains below, sequenced in a study of siplizumab effects on memory and regulatory T cells. Libraries were prepared by immunoSEQ multiplex PCR; TCRdb keeps only in-frame clonotypes and omits some of them. This sample has about 120,000 clones, with just under 95% found just once. Sequenced: non-Treg CD4+ T cells sorted from blood. The receptors derive from a human donor in good health.

The chain joins TRBV5-6 to TRBJ1-5; D is unclear. Germline loops: CDR1 SGHDT, CDR2 YYEEEE. The CDR3 sequence is 13 residues long. V lost 0 bases to trimming and J lost 1 base, with 2 bases between them. The CDR3 reads CASSLVSNQPQHF. In DNA form, the CDR3 reads TGTGCCAGCAGCTTGGTAAGCAATCAGCCCCAGCATTTT.

The chain links TRBV2 to TRBJ2-1, with 9 bases matching TRBD2. This CDR3 is 16 amino acids long. V lost 3 bases to trimming and J lost 2 bases; unmatched junction nucleotides: 5. Germline CDR1 reads SNHLY; CDR2 reads FYNNEI. CDR3 in amino acids: CASSDTGLAAYNEQFF. Written as DNA, the CDR3 is TGTGCCAGCAGTGATACGGGACTAGCTGCCTACAATGAGCAGTTCTTC.

The V and J genes are TRBV19 and TRBJ1-1; 9 bases match TRBD1. The CDR3 has 15 residues. Germline CDR1 LNHDA, CDR2 SQIVND (reference sequence). Trimming removed 7 bases from V and 4 bases from J; junction bases left unmatched: 10. The CDR3 nucleotides read TGTGCCAGTATAGGGAGGGACAGGGTCCTCACTGAAGCTTTCTTT. It codes for CASIGRDRVLTEAFF.

The chain recombines TRBV19 with TRBJ1-2; unclear D gene. The V end was cut by 5 bases, the J end by 4 bases, with 8 bases between. CDR3 size: 12 residues. CDR1 and CDR2 (germline): LNHDA, SQIVND (reference sequence). This CDR3 reads CASSSRIYGYTF. The CDR3 region has the DNA TGTGCCAGTAGTTCCCGGATCTATGGCTACACCTTC.

The gene calls are TRBV11-2 and TRBJ2-1; perhaps TRBD1 as D (6 bases). The CDR3 totals 14 residues. Trimming shortened V by 0 bases and J by 8 bases, and 11 bases separated the two germline ends. Germline-derived CDR1 and CDR2 are SGHAT and FQNNGV. DNA of the CDR3: TGTGCCAGCAGCTTAGACGCAGGGGTCTATGAGCAGTTCTTC. Protein product: CASSLDAGVYEQFF.

The chain joins TRBV5-6 to TRBJ2-5; perhaps TRBD1 as D (6 bases). Trimming removed 4 bases at V and 6 bases at J, with 13 bases between. The CDR3 covers 13 residues. Per the germline V gene, CDR1 is SGHDT and CDR2 is YYEEEE. CDR3 bases: TGTGCCAGCAGCAGGACAGCTATGAAGACCCAGTACTTC. It yields the protein CASSRTAMKTQYF.

This clone was observed a handful of times. This rearrangement joins TRBV5-1 to TRBJ2-2; D is possibly TRBD1 (5 bases). Deletions cut 0 bases from V and 0 bases from J, with 9 bases between. CDR1 SGHRS and CDR2 YFSETQ come from the germline V gene. The CDR3 consists of 16 residues. The CDR3 protein is CASSLVTVPNTGELFF. The CDR3, as DNA: TGCGCCAGCAGCTTGGTGACAGTTCCGAACACCGGGGAGCTGTTTTTT.

This rearrangement joins TRBV4-2 to TRBJ2-2; possibly TRBD1 for D (6 bases). There are 16 residues in the CDR3. Trimming left V 1 base short and J 0 bases short, with 9 bases between. Germline values: CDR1 LGHNA, CDR2 YNFKEQ. The CDR3 DNA is TGTGCCAGCAGCCAAGTGGCAGGGGCGAACACCGGGGAGCTGTTTTTT. As protein: CASSQVAGANTGELFF.

The chain links TRBV6-5 to TRBJ2-7; 7 bases fit TRBD1. Losses at the gene ends were 6 bases for V and 2 bases for J; bases not matched to a gene: 4. The germline V gene has CDR1 MNHEY and CDR2 SVGAGI. The CDR3 totals 13 residues. Here the CDR3 reads CASRPGTAYEQYF. The CDR3 coding sequence is TGTGCCAGCAGGCCCGGGACAGCCTACGAGCAGTACTTC.

This chain links TRBV7-8 with TRBJ2-7; tentative D call: TRBD1 (5 bases). Germline V gene lookup returns CDR1 SGHVS and CDR2 FQNEAQ. The CDR3 sequence is 15 residues long. V lost 1 base to trimming and J lost 2 bases, with 12 bases between them. The CDR3 here is CASSLGAQGPYEQYF. CDR3 bases: TGTGCCAGCAGCTTAGGTGCGCAGGGTCCCTACGAGCAGTACTTC.

The J gene is TRBJ1-1, the V gene TRBV19; a weak D match, TRBD1 (5 bases). This CDR3 comprises 15 residues. The V gene's germline CDR1 is LNHDA and CDR2 SQIVND (reference sequence). Trimming stripped 3 bases from V and 4 bases from J, with 15 bases between. DNA of the CDR3: TGTGCCAGTAGTATGCCAGGGAGATTAGGCACTGAAGCTTTCTTT. This translates into CASSMPGRLGTEAFF. The variable domain in full, with the rest retrieved from reference TRBV19 and TRBJ1-1, is DGGITQSPKYLFRKEGQNVTLSCEQNLNHDAMYWYRQDPGQGLRLIYYSQIVNDFQKGDIAEGYSVSREKKESFPLTVTSAQKNPTAFYLCASSMPGRLGTEAFFGQGTRLTVV.

The rearrangement links TRBV19 to TRBJ2-2; tentative D call: TRBD1 (5 bases). The V end was cut by 3 bases, the J end by 1 base, with 9 bases between. This CDR3 spans 15 amino acids. Germline CDR1 LNHDA, CDR2 SQIVND (reference sequence). CDR3 loop: CASSMGQGNTGELFF. The CDR3 nucleotides are TGTGCCAGTAGTATGGGTCAGGGGAACACCGGGGAGCTGTTTTTT.

The CDR3 loop reads CAWTKTGGQETQYF. For the CDR3, the DNA is TGTGCCTGGACTAAGACGGGGGGGCAAGAGACCCAGTACTTC. The rearrangement joins TRBV30 to TRBJ2-5; 8 bases are shared with TRBD2. Germline V gene sequence: CDR1 GTSNPN, CDR2 SVGIG (reference sequence). V was pared by 4 bases and J by 2 bases, with 6 bases of the junction left unmatched. The CDR3 has 14 amino acids.

The chain couples TRBV11-2 to TRBJ1-2; D ambiguous. Germline lookup yields CDR1 SGHAT and CDR2 FQNNGV. Trimming stripped 6 bases from V and 2 bases from J, with 4 bases between. The CDR3 extends over 11 amino acids. The CDR3 region is CASSLNYGYTF. The DNA of the CDR3 is TGTGCCAGCAGTCTAAACTATGGCTACACCTTC.

V gene TRBV5-6 combines with J gene TRBJ1-2, with 8 bases that match TRBD1. The CDR3 is 14 amino acids. The germline CDR1 and CDR2 sequences are SGHDT and YYEEEE. J lost 8 bases, V lost 4 bases, and 10 bases had no gene match. The CDR3 sequence: CASSRQLTGAGYTF. The CDR3 DNA sequence: TGTGCCAGCAGCCGCCAGCTGACAGGGGCAGGCTACACCTTC. Full variable domain (remainder filled in from reference TRBV5-6 and TRBJ1-2): DAGVTQSPTHLIKTRGQQVTLRCSPKSGHDTVSWYQQALGQGPQFIFQYYEEEERQRGNFPDRFSGHQFPNYSSELNVNALLLGDSALYLCASSRQLTGAGYTFGSGTRLTVV.

This rearrangement joins TRBV4-2 to TRBJ1-2, with D hard to call. Germline V gene sequence: CDR1 LGHNA, CDR2 YNFKEQ. CDR3 size: 14 residues. Trimming stripped 4 bases from V and 8 bases from J, with 17 bases between. The CDR3 bases are TGTGCCAGCAGCCCCCCCCCTGGAACCCCCGGCTACACCTTC. This encodes CASSPPPGTPGYTF.

The chain's CDR3 is CASRPGQNTDTQYF. CDR3 in DNA: TGTGCCAGCAGACCGGGACAGAACACAGATACGCAGTATTTT. The gene calls are TRBV6-5 and TRBJ2-3; 7 nucleotides match TRBD1. CDR3 length: 14 residues. Germline values: CDR1 MNHEY, CDR2 SVGAGI. The junction had 5 bases not matched to a gene; V was cut back by 6 bases and J by 2 bases.

The rearrangement uses TRBV7-8 and TRBJ1-1; no firm D call. Trimming cost V 1 base and J 0 bases, with 12 bases left between them. CDR1 is SGHVS and CDR2 is FQNEAQ in the germline V gene. The CDR3 has 16 amino acids. DNA for the CDR3: TGTGCCAGCAGCTTAGGGCGGAGGGAGATGAACACTGAAGCTTTCTTT. Translation: CASSLGRREMNTEAFF.